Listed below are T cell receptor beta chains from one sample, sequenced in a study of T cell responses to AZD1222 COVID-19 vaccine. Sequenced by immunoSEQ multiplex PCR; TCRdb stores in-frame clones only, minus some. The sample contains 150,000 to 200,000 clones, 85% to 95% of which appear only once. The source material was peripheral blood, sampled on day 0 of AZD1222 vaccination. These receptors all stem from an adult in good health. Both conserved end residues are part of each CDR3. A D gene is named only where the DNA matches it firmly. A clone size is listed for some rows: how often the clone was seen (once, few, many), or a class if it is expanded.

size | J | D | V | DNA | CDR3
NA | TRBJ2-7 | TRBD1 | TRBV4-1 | TGCGCCAGCAGCCGAGACAGGGGCGCCTCGTACGAGCAGTACTTC | CASSRDRGASYEQYF
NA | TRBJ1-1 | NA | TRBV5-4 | TGTGCCAGCAGCGTATCGATTATGAACACTGAAGCTTTCTTT | CASSVSIMNTEAFF
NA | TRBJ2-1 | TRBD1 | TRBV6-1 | TGTGCCAGCAGTGAACCAGGGGGCTCCTACAATGAGCAGTTCTTC | CASSEPGGSYNEQFF
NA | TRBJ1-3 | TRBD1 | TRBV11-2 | TGTGCCAGCAGCTTAGATCGGGGACAGGGGCGCAACACCATATATTTT | CASSLDRGQGRNTIYF
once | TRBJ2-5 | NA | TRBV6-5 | TGTGCCAGCAGTTACTTTGAGACCCAGTACTTC | CASSYFETQYF
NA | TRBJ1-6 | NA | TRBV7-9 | TGTGCCAGCAGCTCGCAACCCTATTCACCCCTCCACTTT | CASSSQPYSPLHF
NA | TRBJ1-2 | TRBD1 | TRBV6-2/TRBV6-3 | TGTGCCAGCAGTAATCCGACAGGGACCATTAACTATGGCTACACCTTC | CASSNPTGTINYGYTF
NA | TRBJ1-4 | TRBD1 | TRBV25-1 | TGTGCCAGCAGTGAATTTACGGGACAGGGGTATGAAAAACTGTTTTTT | CASSEFTGQGYEKLFF
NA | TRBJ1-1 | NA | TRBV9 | TGTGCCAGCAGCGTAGCGGCAGGGCCCACGGGGGCTTTCTTT | CASSVAAGPTGAFF
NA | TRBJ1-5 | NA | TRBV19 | TGTGCCAGTAGTACGGACAGACGATATAGCAATCAGCCCCAGCATTTT | CASSTDRRYSNQPQHF
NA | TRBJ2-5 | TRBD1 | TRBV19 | TGTGCCAGTAGTATGCCAAACCGGGACAGACTCCAGTACTTC | CASSMPNRDRLQYF
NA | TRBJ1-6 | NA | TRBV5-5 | TGTGCCAGCAGCTTACTATATAATTCACCCCTCCACTTT | CASSLLYNSPLHF
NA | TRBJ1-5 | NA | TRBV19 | TGTGCCAGTACGGGCCTGGACAGCCGAAGCAATCAGCCCCAGCATTTT | CASTGLDSRSNQPQHF
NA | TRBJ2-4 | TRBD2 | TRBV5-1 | TGCGCCAGCAGTGCAGGGTCGGGAGCGGGGACAAACATTCAGTACTTC | CASSAGSGAGTNIQYF
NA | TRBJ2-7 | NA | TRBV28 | TGTGCCAGCAGAAGAACAGGGCTCTACGAGCAGTACTTC | CASRRTGLYEQYF
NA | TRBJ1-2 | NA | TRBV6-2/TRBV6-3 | TGTGCCAGCAGTTATGGGTCAGCTAACTATGGCTACACCTTC | CASSYGSANYGYTF
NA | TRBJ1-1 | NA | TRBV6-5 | TGTGCCAGCAGTTACTCTCTTCGACAGAACACTGAAGCTTTCTTT | CASSYSLRQNTEAFF
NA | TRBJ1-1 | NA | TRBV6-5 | TGTGCCAGCTTCACCAGGGAGGGAAATTCTGAAGCTTTCTTT | CASFTREGNSEAFF
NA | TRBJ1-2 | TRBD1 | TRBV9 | TGTGCCAGCAGCCCCGGACAGGGATTAAACTATGGCTACACCTTC | CASSPGQGLNYGYTF
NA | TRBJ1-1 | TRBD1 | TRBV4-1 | TGCGCCAGCAGCCACCCGGGACAGGCGAACACTGAAGCTTTCTTT | CASSHPGQANTEAFF
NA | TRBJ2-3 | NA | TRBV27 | TGTGCCAGCAGTTTTATTGATACGCAGTATTTT | CASSFIDTQYF
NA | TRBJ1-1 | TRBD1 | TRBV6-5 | TGTGCCAGCAGTTACGAAGGGGGCATGAACACTGAAGCTTTCTTT | CASSYEGGMNTEAFF
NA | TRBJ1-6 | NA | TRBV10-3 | TGTGCCATCAGTAAAGGGGATTCACCCCTCCACTTT | CAISKGDSPLHF
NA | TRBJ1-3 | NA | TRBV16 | TGTGCCAGCAGCCAAGCGCAGGCTGCTGGAAACACCATATATTTT | CASSQAQAAGNTIYF
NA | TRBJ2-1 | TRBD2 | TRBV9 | TGTGCCAGCAGCCCCCGAGGTACGACTAGCGGGGGGGCGCGCAATGAGCAGTTCTTC | CASSPRGTTSGGARNEQFF
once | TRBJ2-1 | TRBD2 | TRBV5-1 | TGCGCCAGCAGCTTGGTTACTAGCGGGAACTACAATGAGCAGTTCTTC | CASSLVTSGNYNEQFF
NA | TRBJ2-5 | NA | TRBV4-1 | TGCGCCAGCAACCTCGGGCCCGAACGGGAGACCCAGTACTTC | CASNLGPERETQYF
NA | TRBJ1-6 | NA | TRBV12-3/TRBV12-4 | TGTGCCAGCGGCTACAGCAATTCACCCCTCCACTTT | CASGYSNSPLHF
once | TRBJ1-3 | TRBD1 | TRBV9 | TGTGCCAGCAGCGTTTCGGGGTTGGACAGGGGTGGAAACACCATATATTTT | CASSVSGLDRGGNTIYF
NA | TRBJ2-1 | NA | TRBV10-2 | TGCGCCAGCAGTGAGCGCCTCGGGGGCCATGAGCAGTTCTTC | CASSERLGGHEQFF
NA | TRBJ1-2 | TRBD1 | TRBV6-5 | TGTGCCAGCAGTTCACGGGACAGGGCAGGCTACACCTTC | CASSSRDRAGYTF
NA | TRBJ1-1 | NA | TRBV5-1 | TGCGCCAGCAGCTTGGCCCGGTATCGGGACACTGAAGCTTTCTTT | CASSLARYRDTEAFF
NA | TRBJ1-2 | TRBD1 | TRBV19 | TGTGCCAGTAGTACCACAGGGGGCGCATCTGGCTACACCTTC | CASSTTGGASGYTF
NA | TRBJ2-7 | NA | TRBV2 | TGTGCCAGCAGGCGTGGGGGATCCGAGCAGTACTTC | CASRRGGSEQYF
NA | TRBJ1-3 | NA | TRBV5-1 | TGCGCCAGCAGCCCATCGGGGGACTTCGGCTCTGGAAACACCATATATTTT | CASSPSGDFGSGNTIYF
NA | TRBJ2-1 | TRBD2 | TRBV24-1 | TGTGCCACCAAGGCGGGGGGCTCGGTCGATGAGCAGTTCTTC | CATKAGGSVDEQFF
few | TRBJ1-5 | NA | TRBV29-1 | TGCAGCGTTGAGATGGGGAATCAGCCCCAGCATTTT | CSVEMGNQPQHF
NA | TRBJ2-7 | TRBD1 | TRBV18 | TGTGCCAGCTCACCGCAGACAGGGTACGAGCAGTACTTC | CASSPQTGYEQYF